These 21 T cell receptor beta chains came from one sample sequenced in a study of beta chain features in type 1 diabetes. General observations from the study: Shorter TCRB CDR3s, moderately but significantly so, were found in Type 1 diabetes patients in all four CD4+ subsets.

Expressed TCRB transcripts were sequenced, since all the RNA that had been isolated was reverse transcribed. Method: immunoSEQ multiplex PCR; TCRdb's copy keeps in-frame clones and lacks some. The sample contains about 160,000 clones, over 9% of which appear only once. Antigen specificity for these receptors is unknown. Sequenced sample: central memory CD4+ T cells from blood. Source of these receptors: a man aged 30-40 years with type 1 diabetes.

The CDR3 bases are TGTGCCAGCAGCCCCGGCGGACTAGCAGCAGATACGCAGTATTTT. The encoded protein is CASSPGGLAADTQYF. The J gene is TRBJ2-3, the V gene TRBV7-2, with 8 nucleotides matching TRBD2. The germline gives CDR1 SGHTA, CDR2 FQGNSA. The V segment lost 5 bases and the J segment 4 bases; nucleotides outside the gene matches: 8. The CDR3 totals 15 residues.

This clone has more than one count but fewer than ten. CDR3 region: CASSRERGMIGADTQYF. CDR3 nucleotides: TGTGCCAGCAGCCGGGAGCGGGGAATGATTGGCGCAGATACGCAGTATTTT. The chain joins TRBV7-9 to TRBJ2-3; 7 bases are a match to TRBD2. In germline, CDR1 is SEHNR, CDR2 FQNEAQ (reference sequence). Germline trimming cut 5 bases from V and 4 bases from J; bases unmatched to any gene: 15. This CDR3 spans 17 amino acids. Combining the CDR3 with reference TRBV7-9 and TRBJ2-3 gives the whole variable domain DTGVSQNPRHKITKRGQNVTFRCDPISEHNRLYWYRQTLGQGPEFLTYFQNEAQLEKSRLLSDRFSAERPKGSFSTLEIQRTEQGDSAMYLCASSRERGMIGADTQYFGPGTRLTVL.

The table lists this clone with a few counts. The J gene is TRBJ2-3, the V gene TRBV27, with D maybe TRBD2 (6 bases). CDR3 size: 16 residues. Trimming removed 3 bases from V and 2 bases from J, with 15 bases in between. Germline CDR1 is MNHEY and CDR2 is SMNVEV (reference sequence). The CDR3 DNA follows: TGTGCCAGCAGTTTCGGCGGGGTGAAGCTCACAGATACGCAGTATTTT. Translating it yields CASSFGGVKLTDTQYF.

In this sample, this clone turned up a few times. The V gene is TRBV14, the J gene TRBJ2-1; a possible D gene is TRBD2 (6 bases). The CDR3 has 15 residues. With 4 bases removed from V and 3 bases from J, the gap between germline ends came to 13 bases. Germline assignment: CDR1 SGHDN and CDR2 FVKESK. This CDR3 is CASSRLGGIYNEQFF. The CDR3 nucleotides are TGTGCCAGCAGCCGGCTGGGCGGGATCTACAATGAGCAGTTCTTC.

In this sample, this clone turned up a few times. CDR3 sequence (DNA): TGTGCCACTCTCGGGGGGCTTGCGGGAGATACGCAGTATTTT. Protein product: CATLGGLAGDTQYF. This sequence joins TRBV10-3 and TRBJ2-3, with a tentative D call TRBD2 (7 bases). Looked up from germline, CDR1 is ENHRY and CDR2 is SYGVKD. The length of the CDR3 is 14 residues. With 10 bases removed from V and 5 bases from J, the gap between germline ends came to 19 bases.

The chain has TRBV5-1 and TRBJ1-5; D may be TRBD1 (5 bases). V lost 4 bases and J 8 bases, leaving 16 bases between the germline ends. The CDR3 has 14 residues. Germline loops: CDR1 SGHRS, CDR2 YFSETQ. Here the CDR3 reads CASSPGGIEEPQHF. CDR3 bases: TGCGCCAGCAGCCCCGGGGGGATTGAGGAGCCCCAGCATTTT.

The V call is TRBV19, the J call TRBJ2-5; TRBD2 agrees at 10 bases. This CDR3 has 16 amino acids. Germline V gene lookup returns CDR1 LNHDA and CDR2 SQIVND (reference sequence). V dropped 4 bases and J dropped 1; count of bases not matched to a gene: 6. The CDR3 region is CASSKVLAGVQETQYF. CDR3 coding DNA: TGTGCCAGTAGTAAGGTCCTAGCGGGAGTCCAAGAGACCCAGTACTTC.

This clone was counted only a few times. The chain has TRBV7-3 and TRBJ2-5; 7 nucleotides agree with TRBD1. The J call could be wrong; TRBJ2-7 is a better fit for the DNA end. The length of the CDR3 is 15 residues. Germline-derived CDR1 and CDR2 are SGHTA and FQGTGA. The CDR3 nucleotides are TGTGCCAGCAGCTTGGCAGGGGGAGTGGTGTACGAGCAGTACTTC. Its protein is CASSLAGGVVYEQYF.

This clone was found a few times. The chain couples TRBV7-2 to TRBJ2-7, with 9 bases fitting TRBD2. Germline V lookup: CDR1 SGHTA, CDR2 FQGNSA. The CDR3 has 15 residues. V lost 3 bases, J lost 4 bases, and 7 bases stayed unmatched. CDR3 residues: CASSLASGVVYEQYF. The CDR3 region has the DNA TGTGCCAGCAGCTTGGCTAGCGGGGTTGTTTACGAGCAGTACTTC. Full variable domain (missing parts from reference TRBV7-2 and TRBJ2-7): GAGVSQSPSNKVTEKGKDVELRCDPISGHTALYWYRQSLGQGLEFLIYFQGNSAPDKSGLPSDRFSAERTGGSVSTLTIQRTQQEDSAVYLCASSLASGVVYEQYFGPGTRLTVT.

The chain employs TRBV9 and TRBJ1-1; D not resolved. V dropped 4 bases and J dropped 3 bases, with 10 bases sitting between them. The CDR3 runs to 13 residues. Germline V gene data show CDR1 as SGDLS and CDR2 as YYNGEE. DNA of the CDR3: TGTGCCAGCAGCCGGCGGGAGGACACTGAAGCTTTCTTT. This codes for CASSRREDTEAFF.

V and J are TRBV2 and TRBJ2-3, with no clear D. Trimming cost V 7 bases and J 4 bases, with 6 bases left between them. Germline CDR1 reads SNHLY; CDR2 reads FYNNEI. The CDR3 is 11 amino acids. The CDR3 region has the DNA TGTGCCAGCAAGCTGGCAGATACGCAGTATTTT. Translation gives CASKLADTQYF.

The V and J genes are TRBV29-1 and TRBJ2-4, with D possibly TRBD1 on 5 matching bases. The CDR3 has 12 residues. Trimming removed 5 bases from V and 7 bases from J, with 12 bases in between. From germline, CDR1 is SQVTM and CDR2 ANQGSEA. In DNA, the CDR3 is TGCAGCGTTCTGGCAGGGTCGAACATTCAGTACTTC. Protein sequence: CSVLAGSNIQYF.

The V gene is TRBV11-3, the J gene TRBJ1-5, with a tentative D call TRBD1 (6 bases). CDR1 SGHNT and CDR2 YENEEA come from the germline V gene. The CDR3 covers 14 residues. V dropped 2 bases and J dropped 4 bases, with 9 bases sitting between them. The CDR3 is CASSLRTVNQPQHF. CDR3 nucleotides: TGTGCCAGCAGCTTAAGGACAGTGAATCAGCCCCAGCATTTT.

This clone came up many times. V gene TRBV6-5 combines with J gene TRBJ1-2; TRBD1 agrees at 8 bases. The CDR3 has 13 amino acids. With V trimmed by 6 bases and J by 6 bases, 6 bases remained unmatched. Germline CDR1 and CDR2: MNHEY and SVGAGI. The CDR3 DNA sequence: TGTGCCAGCAGGATGACAGGGGTGAATGGCTACACCTTC. This encodes CASRMTGVNGYTF.

The genes are TRBV10-3 and TRBJ2-2; 8 positions match TRBD1. The CDR3 sequence is 17 residues long. V lost 3 bases, J lost 1 base, and 7 bases stayed unmatched. Germline CDR1 is ENHRY and CDR2 is SYGVKD. CDR3 bases: TGTGCCATCAGTGATGTTGTTGGACAGGGGAACACCGGGGAGCTGTTTTTT. It is translated as CAISDVVGQGNTGELFF.

The chain recombines TRBV11-2 with TRBJ2-1; 9 nucleotides agree with TRBD2. This CDR3 is built from 17 residues. With 3 bases clipped from V and 5 bases from J, the junction kept 11 bases outside the gene matches. CDR1 is SGHAT, CDR2 FQNNGV, per germline. The CDR3 DNA sequence: TGTGCCAGCAGCTTTAAAGCGGGAGGTTTACGGGACAATGAGCAGTTCTTC. Translated: CASSFKAGGLRDNEQFF.

This clone was seen only a few times. The CDR3 sequence: CASSGPGTGSPYEQYF. In DNA, the CDR3 is TGTGCCAGCAGTGGGCCCGGGACAGGGAGTCCCTACGAGCAGTACTTC. This chain uses TRBV28 with TRBJ2-7; TRBD1 matches at 9 bases. CDR3 length equals 16 residues. Unmatched junction bases numbered 10, after V lost 5 bases and J lost 2 bases. Per germline, CDR1 MDHEN and CDR2 SYDVKM.

This clone was found a few times. The chain joins TRBV6-1 to TRBJ2-4; the D gene is possibly TRBD2 (7 bases). Germline values: CDR1 MNHNS, CDR2 SASEGT. The V gene lost 7 bases and the J gene lost 5 bases, with 12 bases spanning the gap. There are 13 residues in the CDR3. The CDR3 DNA sequence: TGTGCCAGCACCCGGGGGGCTGAAAACATTCAGTACTTC. This encodes CASTRGAENIQYF.

The chain is built from TRBV27 and TRBJ2-5; possible D gene TRBD2, 5 bases. Germline V gives CDR1 MNHEY, CDR2 SMNVEV (reference sequence). The CDR3 totals 14 residues. V lost 6 bases to trimming and J lost 6 bases, with 17 bases between them. The CDR3 here is CASRTSSLTQTQYF. The CDR3 DNA reads TGTGCCAGCAGAACTAGTAGCCTGACGCAGACCCAGTACTTC.

This chain connects TRBV2 to TRBJ2-4, with 7 bases fitting TRBD1. In germline, CDR1 is SNHLY, CDR2 FYNNEI. The V gene end was trimmed by 8 bases and the J gene end by 7 bases; junction bases not matched to a gene: 5. The length of the CDR3 is 12 residues. The CDR3 DNA reads TGTGCCAGCCGTCTCAGGGGGAACATTCAGTACTTC. This gives the protein CASRLRGNIQYF.

Of note for this clone: Sequence at one end of the junction differs from germline and may be a read error. The CDR3 sequence: CANSLRVNTEAFF. Written as DNA, the CDR3 is TGTGCCAACAGTTTGAGGGTCAACACTGAAGCTTTCTTT. This chain uses TRBV28 with TRBJ1-1, with D hard to call. Germline V gene sequence: CDR1 MDHEN, CDR2 SYDVKM. The CDR3 consists of 13 residues.